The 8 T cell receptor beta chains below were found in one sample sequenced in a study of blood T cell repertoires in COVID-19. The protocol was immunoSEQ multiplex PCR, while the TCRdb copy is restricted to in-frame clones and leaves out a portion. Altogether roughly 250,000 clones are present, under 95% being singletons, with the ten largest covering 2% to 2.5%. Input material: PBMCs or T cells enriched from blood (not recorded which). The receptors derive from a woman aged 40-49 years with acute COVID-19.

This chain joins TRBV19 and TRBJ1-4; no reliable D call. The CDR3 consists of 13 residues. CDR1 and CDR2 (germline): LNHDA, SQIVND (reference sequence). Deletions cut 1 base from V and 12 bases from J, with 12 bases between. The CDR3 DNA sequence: TGTGCCAGTAGTATAGGGATACTCGGGGAACTGTTTTTT. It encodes CASSIGILGELFF.

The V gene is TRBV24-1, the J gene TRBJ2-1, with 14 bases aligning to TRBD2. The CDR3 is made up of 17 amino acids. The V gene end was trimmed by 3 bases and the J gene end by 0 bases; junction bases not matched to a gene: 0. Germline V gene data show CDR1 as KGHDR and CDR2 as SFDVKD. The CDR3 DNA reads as TGTGCCACCAGTGATGGGACTAGCGGGGGCTCCTACAATGAGCAGTTCTTC. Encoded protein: CATSDGTSGGSYNEQFF.

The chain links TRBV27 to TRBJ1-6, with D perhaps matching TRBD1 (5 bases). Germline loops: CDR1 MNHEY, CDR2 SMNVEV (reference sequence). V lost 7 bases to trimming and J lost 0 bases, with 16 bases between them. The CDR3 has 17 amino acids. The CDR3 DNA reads TGTGCCAGCACCGGGTGGCAGGGAAACTCCTATAATTCACCCCTCCACTTT. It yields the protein CASTGWQGNSYNSPLHF.

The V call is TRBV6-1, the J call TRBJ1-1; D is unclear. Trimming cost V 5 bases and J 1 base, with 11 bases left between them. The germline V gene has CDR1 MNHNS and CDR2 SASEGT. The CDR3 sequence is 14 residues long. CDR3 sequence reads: CASSYTVPNTEAFF. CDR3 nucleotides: TGTGCCAGCAGTTATACGGTCCCGAACACTGAAGCTTTCTTT.

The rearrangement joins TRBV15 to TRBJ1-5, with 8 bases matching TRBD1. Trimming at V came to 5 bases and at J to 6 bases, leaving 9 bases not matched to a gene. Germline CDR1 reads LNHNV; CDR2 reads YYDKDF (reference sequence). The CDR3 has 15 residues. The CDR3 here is CATSFRTGTGQPQHF. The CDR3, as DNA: TGTGCCACCAGCTTCCGGACAGGGACAGGTCAGCCCCAGCATTTT.

The chain's CDR3 is CASSEHRGVGSPLHF. Here the CDR3 DNA reads TGTGCCAGCAGTGAACACAGGGGAGTAGGCTCACCCCTCCACTTT. The rearrangement joins TRBV2 to TRBJ1-6; 7 bases fit TRBD1. The CDR3 has 15 amino acids. Germline V gene lookup returns CDR1 SNHLY and CDR2 FYNNEI. V shed 2 bases, J shed 10 bases, and the junction held 8 bases outside the gene matches.

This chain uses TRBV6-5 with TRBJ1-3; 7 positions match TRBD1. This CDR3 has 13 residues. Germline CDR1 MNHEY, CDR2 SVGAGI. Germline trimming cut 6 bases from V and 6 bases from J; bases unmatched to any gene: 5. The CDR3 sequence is CASSPGQLNTIYF. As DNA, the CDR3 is TGTGCCAGCAGCCCGGGACAGTTAAACACCATATATTTT.

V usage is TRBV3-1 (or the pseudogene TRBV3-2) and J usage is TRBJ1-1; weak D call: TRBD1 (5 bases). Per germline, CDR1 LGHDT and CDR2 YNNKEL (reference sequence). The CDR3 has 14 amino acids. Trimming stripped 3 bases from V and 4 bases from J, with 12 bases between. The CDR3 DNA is TGTGCCAGCAGCCAGAGGGACGGGGGCACTGAAGCTTTCTTT. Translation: CASSQRDGGTEAFF.